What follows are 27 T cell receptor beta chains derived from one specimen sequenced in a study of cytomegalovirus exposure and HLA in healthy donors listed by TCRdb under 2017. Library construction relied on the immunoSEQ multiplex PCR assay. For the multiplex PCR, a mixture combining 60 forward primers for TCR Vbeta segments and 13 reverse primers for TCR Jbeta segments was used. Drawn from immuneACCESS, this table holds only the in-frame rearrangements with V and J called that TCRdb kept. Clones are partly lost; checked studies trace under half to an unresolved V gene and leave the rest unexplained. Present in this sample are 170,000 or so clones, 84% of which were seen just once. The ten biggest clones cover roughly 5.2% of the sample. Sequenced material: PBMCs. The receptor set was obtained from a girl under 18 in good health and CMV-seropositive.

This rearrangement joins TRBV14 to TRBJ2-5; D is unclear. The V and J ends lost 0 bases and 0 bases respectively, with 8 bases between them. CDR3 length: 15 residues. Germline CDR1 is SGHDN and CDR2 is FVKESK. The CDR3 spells CASSQEYANQETQYF. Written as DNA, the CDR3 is TGTGCCAGCAGCCAAGAATACGCTAACCAAGAGACCCAGTACTTC.

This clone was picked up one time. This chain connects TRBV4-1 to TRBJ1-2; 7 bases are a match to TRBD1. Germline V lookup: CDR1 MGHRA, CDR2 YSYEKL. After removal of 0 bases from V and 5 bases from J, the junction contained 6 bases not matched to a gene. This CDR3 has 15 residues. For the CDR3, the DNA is TGCGCCAGCAGCCAAGATGGGACAGCGTCGTATGGCTACACCTTC. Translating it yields CASSQDGTASYGYTF.

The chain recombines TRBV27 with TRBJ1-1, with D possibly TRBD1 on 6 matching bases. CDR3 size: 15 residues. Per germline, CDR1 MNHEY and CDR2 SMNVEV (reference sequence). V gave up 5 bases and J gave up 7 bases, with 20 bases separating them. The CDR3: CASSATGANLYEAFF. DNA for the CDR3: TGTGCCAGCAGTGCGACAGGAGCGAATTTGTATGAAGCTTTCTTT.

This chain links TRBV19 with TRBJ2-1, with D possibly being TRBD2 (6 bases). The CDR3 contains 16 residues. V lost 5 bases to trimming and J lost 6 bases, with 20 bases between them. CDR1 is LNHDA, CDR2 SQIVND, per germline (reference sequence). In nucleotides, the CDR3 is TGTGCCAGTAGTCCCGGGTGGAGGGCGTCGTTCAATGAGCAGTTCTTC. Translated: CASSPGWRASFNEQFF.

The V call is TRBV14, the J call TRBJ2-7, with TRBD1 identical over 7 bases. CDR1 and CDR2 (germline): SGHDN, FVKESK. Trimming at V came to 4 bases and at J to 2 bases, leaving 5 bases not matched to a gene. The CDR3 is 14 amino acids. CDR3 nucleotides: TGTGCCAGCAGCCCTTGGGACAGCCCCTACGAGCAGTACTTC. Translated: CASSPWDSPYEQYF.

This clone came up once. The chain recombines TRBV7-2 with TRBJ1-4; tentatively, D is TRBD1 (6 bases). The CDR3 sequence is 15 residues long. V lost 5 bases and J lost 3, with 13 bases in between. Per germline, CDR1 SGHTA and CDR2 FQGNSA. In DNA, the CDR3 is TGTGCCAGCAGCCCGGACAGTGCGCCTAATGAAAAACTGTTTTTT. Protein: CASSPDSAPNEKLFF.

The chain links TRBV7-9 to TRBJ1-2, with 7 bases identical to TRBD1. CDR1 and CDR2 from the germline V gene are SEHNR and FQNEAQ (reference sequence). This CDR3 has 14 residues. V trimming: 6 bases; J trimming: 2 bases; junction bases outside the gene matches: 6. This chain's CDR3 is CASSKTGLNYGYTF. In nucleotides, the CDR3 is TGTGCCAGCAGTAAGACAGGGTTGAACTATGGCTACACCTTC.

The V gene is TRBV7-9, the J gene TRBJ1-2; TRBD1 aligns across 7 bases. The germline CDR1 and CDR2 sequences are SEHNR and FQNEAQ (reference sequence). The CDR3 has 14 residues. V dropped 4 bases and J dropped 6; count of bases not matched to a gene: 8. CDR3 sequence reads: CASSSTGWGDGYTF. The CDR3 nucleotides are TGTGCCAGCAGCTCGACAGGGTGGGGGGATGGCTACACCTTC.

The CDR3 bases are TGTGCCAGCAGCTTAATCGGGATTCGGGGCGGGGGAGGCTCCTACAATGAGCAGTTCTTC. Amino acids: CASSLIGIRGGGGSYNEQFF. The rearrangement joins TRBV7-3 to TRBJ2-1, with TRBD2 matching 7 bases. Trimming took 1 base from V and 0 from J; bases not matched to a gene: 15. The CDR3 runs 20 residues. Germline loops: CDR1 SGHTA, CDR2 FQGTGA.

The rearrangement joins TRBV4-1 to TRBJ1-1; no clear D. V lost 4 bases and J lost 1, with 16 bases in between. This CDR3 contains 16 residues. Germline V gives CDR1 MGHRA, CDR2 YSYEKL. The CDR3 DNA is TGCGCCAGCAGCCCCCTCTGGCGGGCGGGGAACACTGAAGCTTTCTTT. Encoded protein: CASSPLWRAGNTEAFF.

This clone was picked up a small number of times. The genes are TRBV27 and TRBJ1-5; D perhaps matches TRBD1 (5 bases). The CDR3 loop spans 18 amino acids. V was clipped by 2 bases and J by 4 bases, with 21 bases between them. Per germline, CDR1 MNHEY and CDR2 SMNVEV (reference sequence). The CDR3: CASSLGDPPRQRNQPQHF. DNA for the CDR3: TGTGCCAGCAGTTTAGGTGACCCTCCGAGACAGCGAAATCAGCCCCAGCATTTT.

The CDR3 DNA follows: TGTGCCAGCAGTTACAGTCGGGGCTATGGCTACACCTTC. The encoded protein is CASSYSRGYGYTF. The chain employs TRBV6-5 and TRBJ1-2; D is ambiguous. The V gene lost 2 bases and the J gene lost 4 bases, with 8 bases spanning the gap. Germline loops: CDR1 MNHEY, CDR2 SVGAGI. The CDR3 runs to 13 residues.

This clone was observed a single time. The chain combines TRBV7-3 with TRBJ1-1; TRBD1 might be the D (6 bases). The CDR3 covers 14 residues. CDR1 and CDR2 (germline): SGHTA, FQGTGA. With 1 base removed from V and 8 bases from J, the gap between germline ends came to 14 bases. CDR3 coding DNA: TGTGCCAGCAGCTTAAGTCAGGGGTCCTCCGAAGCTTTCTTT. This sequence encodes CASSLSQGSSEAFF.

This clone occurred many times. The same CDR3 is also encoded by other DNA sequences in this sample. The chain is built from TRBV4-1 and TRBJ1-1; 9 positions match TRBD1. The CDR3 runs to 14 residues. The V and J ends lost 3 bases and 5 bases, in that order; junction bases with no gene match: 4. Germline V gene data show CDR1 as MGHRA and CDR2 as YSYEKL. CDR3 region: CASSQDRGGTEAFF. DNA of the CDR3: TGCGCCAGCAGCCAGGACAGGGGAGGAACTGAAGCTTTCTTT.

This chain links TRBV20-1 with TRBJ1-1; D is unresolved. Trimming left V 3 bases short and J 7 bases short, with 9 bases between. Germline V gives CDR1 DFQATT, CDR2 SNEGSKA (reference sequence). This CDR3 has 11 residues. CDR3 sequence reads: CSASTQVEAFF. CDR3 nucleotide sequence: TGCAGTGCTAGTACTCAAGTTGAAGCTTTCTTT.

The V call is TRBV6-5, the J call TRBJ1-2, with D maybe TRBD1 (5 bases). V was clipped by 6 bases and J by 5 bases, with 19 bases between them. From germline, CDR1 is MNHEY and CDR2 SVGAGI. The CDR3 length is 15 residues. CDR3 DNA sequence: TGTGCCAGCAGCGTCGAAGGGGCAGGGTGGTATGGCTACACCTTC. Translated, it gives CASSVEGAGWYGYTF.

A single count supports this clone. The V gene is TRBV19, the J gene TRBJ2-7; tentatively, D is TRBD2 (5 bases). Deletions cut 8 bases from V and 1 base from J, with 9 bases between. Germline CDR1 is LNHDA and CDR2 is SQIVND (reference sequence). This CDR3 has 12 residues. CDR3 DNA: TGTGCCAGTCGAAGCGGATCCTACGAGCAGTACTTC. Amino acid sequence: CASRSGSYEQYF.

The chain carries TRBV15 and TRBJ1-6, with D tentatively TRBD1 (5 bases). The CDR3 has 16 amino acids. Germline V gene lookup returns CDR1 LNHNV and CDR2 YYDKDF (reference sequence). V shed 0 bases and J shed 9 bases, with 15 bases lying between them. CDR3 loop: CATSRDLAGYLSPLHF. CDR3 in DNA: TGTGCCACCAGCAGAGATTTGGCAGGGTATCTTTCACCCCTCCACTTT.

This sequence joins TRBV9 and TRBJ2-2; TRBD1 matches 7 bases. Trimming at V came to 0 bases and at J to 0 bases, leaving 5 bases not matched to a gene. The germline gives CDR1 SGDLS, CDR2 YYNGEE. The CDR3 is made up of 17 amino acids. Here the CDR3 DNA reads TGTGCCAGCAGCGTAGCTACGGACAGGACGAACACCGGGGAGCTGTTTTTT. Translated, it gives CASSVATDRTNTGELFF.

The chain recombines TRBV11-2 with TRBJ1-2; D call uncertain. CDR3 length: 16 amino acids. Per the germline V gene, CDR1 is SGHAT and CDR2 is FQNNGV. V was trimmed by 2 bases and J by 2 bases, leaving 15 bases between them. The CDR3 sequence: CASSLSTSTENYGYTF. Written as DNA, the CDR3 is TGTGCCAGCAGCTTATCGACCTCGACTGAAAACTATGGCTACACCTTC. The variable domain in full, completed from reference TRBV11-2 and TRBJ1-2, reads EAGVAQSPRYKIIEKRQSVAFWCNPISGHATLYWYQQILGQGPKLLIQFQNNGVVDDSQLPKDRFSAERLKGVDSTLKIQPAKLEDSAVYLCASSLSTSTENYGYTFGSGTRLTVV.

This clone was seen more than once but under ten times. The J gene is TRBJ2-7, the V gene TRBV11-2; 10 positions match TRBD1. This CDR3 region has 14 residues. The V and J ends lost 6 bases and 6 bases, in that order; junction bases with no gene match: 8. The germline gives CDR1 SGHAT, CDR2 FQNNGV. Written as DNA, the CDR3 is TGTGCCAGCAGGCGACAGGGGGCGATTCCCGAGCAGTACTTC. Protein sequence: CASRRQGAIPEQYF. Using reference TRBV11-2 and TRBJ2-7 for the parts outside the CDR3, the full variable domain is EAGVAQSPRYKIIEKRQSVAFWCNPISGHATLYWYQQILGQGPKLLIQFQNNGVVDDSQLPKDRFSAERLKGVDSTLKIQPAKLEDSAVYLCASRRQGAIPEQYFGPGTRLTVT.

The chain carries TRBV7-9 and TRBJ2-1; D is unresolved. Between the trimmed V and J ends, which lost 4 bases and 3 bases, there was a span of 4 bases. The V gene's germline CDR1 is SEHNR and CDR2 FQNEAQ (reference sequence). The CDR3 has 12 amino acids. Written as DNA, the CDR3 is TGTGCCAGCAGCTCAAACTACAATGAGCAGTTCTTC. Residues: CASSSNYNEQFF.

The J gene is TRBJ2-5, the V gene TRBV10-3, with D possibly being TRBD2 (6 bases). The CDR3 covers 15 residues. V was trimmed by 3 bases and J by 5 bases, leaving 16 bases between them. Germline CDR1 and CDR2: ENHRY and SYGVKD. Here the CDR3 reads CAISEGAGGAETQYF. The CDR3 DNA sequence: TGTGCCATCAGTGAAGGAGCAGGCGGGGCGGAGACCCAGTACTTC.

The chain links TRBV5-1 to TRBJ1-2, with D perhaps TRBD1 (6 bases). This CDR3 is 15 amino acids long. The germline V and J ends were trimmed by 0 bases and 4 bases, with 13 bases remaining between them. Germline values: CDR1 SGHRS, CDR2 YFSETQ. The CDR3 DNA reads TGCGCCAGCAGCTTGGGACAGGTGAAGGCCTATGGCTACACCTTC. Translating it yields CASSLGQVKAYGYTF.

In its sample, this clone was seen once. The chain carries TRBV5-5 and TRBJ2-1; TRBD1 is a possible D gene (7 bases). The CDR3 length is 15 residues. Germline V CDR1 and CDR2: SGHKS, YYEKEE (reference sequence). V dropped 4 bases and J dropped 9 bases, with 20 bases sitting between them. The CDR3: CASSPSGGQRSEQFF. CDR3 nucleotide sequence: TGTGCCAGCAGCCCGTCCGGGGGACAGCGAAGTGAGCAGTTCTTC.

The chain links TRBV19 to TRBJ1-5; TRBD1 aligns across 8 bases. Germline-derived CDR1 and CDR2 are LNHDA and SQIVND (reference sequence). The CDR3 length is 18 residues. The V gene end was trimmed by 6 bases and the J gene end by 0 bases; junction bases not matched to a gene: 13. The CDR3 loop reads CASRYQTGGFDSNQPQHF. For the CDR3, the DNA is TGTGCCAGTAGGTACCAAACAGGGGGTTTCGATAGCAATCAGCCCCAGCATTTT.

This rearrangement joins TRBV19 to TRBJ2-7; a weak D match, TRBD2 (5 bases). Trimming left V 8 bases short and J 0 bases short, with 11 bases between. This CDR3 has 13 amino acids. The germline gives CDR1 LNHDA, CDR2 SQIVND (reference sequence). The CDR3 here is CASSKRDSYEQYF. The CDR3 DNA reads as TGTGCCAGTTCAAAACGGGACTCCTACGAGCAGTACTTC. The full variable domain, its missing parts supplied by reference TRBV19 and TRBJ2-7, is DGGITQSPKYLFRKEGQNVTLSCEQNLNHDAMYWYRQDPGQGLRLIYYSQIVNDFQKGDIAEGYSVSREKKESFPLTVTSAQKNPTAFYLCASSKRDSYEQYFGPGTRLTVT.